The 28 T cell receptor beta chains below come from one sample, sequenced in a study of T cells after yellow fever vaccination. One entry per CDR3 protein results from TCRdb running MiXCR on the 5' RACE reads. The table lists 200,000 to 250,000 distinct CDR3 sequences, about 3% of them singletons. Sample: CD4+ T cells sorted from PBMCs, taken 10 days after the yellow fever booster vaccination. The source of these receptors is a man aged 18 to 30 who received the YFV17D yellow fever vaccine.

V is TRBV7-2 and J is TRBJ2-5; 10 bases are shared with TRBD2. CDR3 length equals 15 residues. After removal of 6 bases from V and 7 bases from J, the junction contained 11 bases not matched to a gene. CDR1 and CDR2 from the germline V gene are SGHTA and FQGNSA. The CDR3: CASSSTSGERWTQYF. For the CDR3, the DNA is TGTGCCAGCAGTTCTACTAGCGGGGAGCGGTGGACCCAGTACTTC. Based on the CDR3 plus reference TRBV7-2 and TRBJ2-5, the full variable domain is GAGVSQSPSNKVTEKGKDVELRCDPISGHTALYWYRQSLGQGLEFLIYFQGNSAPDKSGLPSDRFSAERTGGSVSTLTIQRTQQEDSAVYLCASSSTSGERWTQYFGPGTRLLVL.

Notes on this clonotype: Germline and junction disagree at one end, which may indicate a read error. The chain links TRBV5-1 to TRBJ2-2; a weak D match, TRBD2 (5 bases). This CDR3 has 17 amino acids. Germline CDR1 is SGHRS and CDR2 is YFSETQ. The CDR3 nucleotides are TGCGCCAGCAGCCCTTCCTGGACGGGTGCGAACACCGGGGAGCCGTTTTTT. Amino acid sequence: CASSPSWTGANTGEPFF.

The chain combines TRBV7-3 with TRBJ1-6, with D perhaps matching TRBD1 (6 bases). Trimming pared 1 base from V and 7 bases from J, leaving 14 bases between. The CDR3 consists of 16 residues. Germline lookup yields CDR1 SGHTA and CDR2 FQGTGA. The CDR3 DNA reads as TGTGCCAGCAGCTTAAGCCCCACAGGGAACAATTCACCCCTCCACTTT. Translation gives CASSLSPTGNNSPLHF.

This clonotype was found many times. The chain is built from TRBV5-1 and TRBJ2-5; D is undetermined. Trimming cost V 4 bases and J 4 bases, with 5 bases left between them. CDR3 size: 11 residues. Germline V gives CDR1 SGHRS, CDR2 YFSETQ. This CDR3 reads CASSQAETQYF. The DNA for the CDR3 is TGCGCCAGCAGCCAGGCAGAGACCCAGTACTTC. Variable domain in full (rest from reference TRBV5-1 and TRBJ2-5): KAGVTQTPRYLIKTRGQQVTLSCSPISGHRSVSWYQQTPGQGLQFLFEYFSETQRNKGNFPGRFSGRQFSNSRSEMNVSTLELGDSALYLCASSQAETQYFGPGTRLLVL.

This clonotype was counted only a few times. V usage is TRBV30 and J usage is TRBJ1-1, with D maybe TRBD1 (5 bases). Germline-derived CDR1 and CDR2 are GTSNPN and SVGIG (reference sequence). The germline V and J ends were trimmed by 4 bases and 1 base, with 13 bases remaining between them. This CDR3 is built from 14 residues. The CDR3 loop reads CAWILWGKNTEAFF. The CDR3 nucleotides are TGTGCCTGGATTCTTTGGGGCAAGAACACTGAAGCTTTCTTT.

This clonotype was recorded a few times. The chain recombines TRBV14 with TRBJ1-2; D may be TRBD1 (6 bases). Germline V gene sequence: CDR1 SGHDN, CDR2 FVKESK. This CDR3 is 13 amino acids long. The V end lost 3 bases, the J end lost 6 bases, and 11 bases lay between the germline ends. In DNA, the CDR3 is TGTGCCAGCAGCCAGTCACGGGGGCATGGCTACACCTTC. It translates to CASSQSRGHGYTF.

The chain recombines TRBV5-1 with TRBJ2-1; 11 nucleotides line up with TRBD2. The V gene's germline CDR1 is SGHRS and CDR2 YFSETQ. There are 15 residues in the CDR3. With V trimmed by 5 bases and J by 7 bases, 8 bases remained unmatched. The CDR3 sequence is CASRPTSGAGNEQFF. In nucleotides, the CDR3 is TGCGCCAGCAGACCGACTAGCGGGGCTGGAAATGAGCAGTTCTTC. Complete variable domain (other parts from reference TRBV5-1 and TRBJ2-1): KAGVTQTPRYLIKTRGQQVTLSCSPISGHRSVSWYQQTPGQGLQFLFEYFSETQRNKGNFPGRFSGRQFSNSRSEMNVSTLELGDSALYLCASRPTSGAGNEQFFGPGTRLTVL.

This clonotype has at least ten counts. The chain links TRBV23-1 to TRBJ1-5; D unclear. TRBV23-1 is an ORF, and what it does is uncertain. CDR3 length equals 11 residues. V lost 6 bases and J 11 bases, leaving 11 bases between the germline ends. Written as DNA, the CDR3 is TGCGCCAGCAGGCCATTCAGGACCCAGCATTTT. Encoded protein: CASRPFRTQHF.

This clonotype appeared many times. V is TRBV6-1 and J is TRBJ1-5; no firm D call. This CDR3 region has 16 residues. The V and J ends lost 9 bases and 2 bases respectively, with 20 bases between them. Germline CDR1 and CDR2: MNHNS and SASEGT. The DNA for the CDR3 is TGTGCCAGTTCGTATGCCTACCGGGAACGCAATCAGCCCCAGCATTTT. Amino acids: CASSYAYRERNQPQHF.

This clonotype showed up many times. This chain links TRBV11-2 with TRBJ2-1, with TRBD1 matching over 9 bases. The CDR3 contains 16 residues. Per the germline V gene, CDR1 is SGHAT and CDR2 is FQNNGV. The J segment lost 0 bases and the V segment lost 3 bases, leaving 3 bases of the junction unmatched. CDR3 protein: CASSFTTGGSYNEQFF. CDR3 DNA sequence: TGTGCCAGCAGCTTCACGACAGGGGGCTCCTACAATGAGCAGTTCTTC.

This chain connects TRBV19 to TRBJ1-5; D is perhaps TRBD1 (5 bases). Deletions cut 4 bases from V and 4 bases from J, with 8 bases between. This CDR3 is built from 13 residues. Looked up from germline, CDR1 is LNHDA and CDR2 is SQIVND (reference sequence). The CDR3 DNA follows: TGTGCCAGTAGTACTTGGGGGAATCAGCCCCAGCATTTT. Its translation is CASSTWGNQPQHF.

Only a few counts were recorded for this clonotype. The chain links TRBV4-2 to TRBJ1-1, with TRBD1 matching over 10 bases. Trimming cost V 6 bases and J 0 bases; bases outside gene matches: 4. The CDR3 length is 15 residues. The V gene's germline CDR1 is LGHNA and CDR2 YNFKEQ. The CDR3 DNA reads as TGTGCCAGCAGGACAGGGGGCGGCATGAACACTGAAGCTTTCTTT. Translating it yields CASRTGGGMNTEAFF.

This clonotype was recorded many times. The chain couples TRBV5-1 to TRBJ2-5; D not resolved. The CDR3 is made up of 12 amino acids. Per the germline V gene, CDR1 is SGHRS and CDR2 is YFSETQ. V was cut by 4 bases and J by 5 bases, with 9 bases left in between. The CDR3 DNA reads TGCGCCAGCAGCGAACAAAGGGAGACCCAGTACTTC. Amino acid sequence: CASSEQRETQYF.

DNA of the CDR3: TGTGCCAGTCGAGACACGGTAGGCCACGAGCAGTACTTC. Protein: CASRDTVGHEQYF. The chain joins TRBV19 to TRBJ2-7; the D is unclear. The CDR3 loop spans 13 amino acids. CDR1 LNHDA and CDR2 SQIVND come from the germline V gene (reference sequence). V gave up 8 bases and J gave up 5 bases, with 16 bases separating them.

This clonotype was observed a few times. CDR3 sequence reads: CASRSLGRGGETQYF. In DNA form, the CDR3 reads TGTGCCAGCAGATCCCTTGGCCGGGGAGGAGAGACCCAGTACTTC. This chain uses TRBV11-2 with TRBJ2-5; D may be TRBD2 (6 bases). The CDR3 contains 15 residues. Germline V gives CDR1 SGHAT, CDR2 FQNNGV. Trimming cost V 6 bases and J 4 bases, with 18 bases left between them.

Only a few counts were recorded for this clonotype. The chain recombines TRBV7-3 with TRBJ2-3; no reliable D call. The V and J ends lost 4 bases and 6 bases respectively, with 14 bases between them. Germline CDR1 reads SGHTA; CDR2 reads FQGTGA. The CDR3 is made up of 14 amino acids. For the CDR3, the DNA is TGTGCCAGCAGCTCCCTTCCTCCGCCGGATACGCAGTATTTT. Residues: CASSSLPPPDTQYF.

This clonotype has more than one count but fewer than ten. V gene TRBV7-2 combines with J gene TRBJ2-3, with D perhaps TRBD1 (5 bases). Trimming removed 5 bases from V and 4 bases from J, with 10 bases in between. In germline, CDR1 is SGHTA, CDR2 FQGNSA. This CDR3 has 13 residues. CDR3 DNA: TGTGCCAGCAGCCCCAACAGGCCAGATACGCAGTATTTT. It translates to CASSPNRPDTQYF.

This clonotype was observed many times. This chain connects TRBV12-3 or TRBV12-4 to TRBJ1-1, with 8 bases fitting TRBD1. This CDR3 spans 13 amino acids. The ends lost 6 bases at V and 7 bases at J; junction bases unmatched: 7. The CDR3 nucleotides are TGTGCCAGCAGCTATGGACAGGGAGATGAAGCTTTCTTT. This translates into CASSYGQGDEAFF.

This chain joins TRBV18 and TRBJ2-6, with unresolved D. The germline V gene encodes CDR1 KGHSH and CDR2 LQKENI. Trimming shortened V by 1 base and J by 1 base, and 8 bases separated the two germline ends. The CDR3 sequence is 16 residues long. This CDR3 reads CASSPLSVSGANVLTF. The CDR3 DNA reads TGTGCCAGCTCACCACTCAGCGTTTCTGGGGCCAACGTCCTGACTTTC.

There are a few counts of this clonotype. This sequence joins TRBV27 and TRBJ1-5; D not certain. Between the trimmed V and J ends, which lost 5 bases and 3 bases, there was a span of 8 bases. This CDR3 comprises 13 residues. Per the germline V gene, CDR1 is MNHEY and CDR2 is SMNVEV (reference sequence). This CDR3 reads CASSPHLNQPQHF. The CDR3 DNA reads TGTGCCAGCAGTCCACACCTCAATCAGCCCCAGCATTTT.

This clonotype was picked up a small number of times. V usage is TRBV6-5 and J usage is TRBJ1-2, with 9 bases lining up with TRBD1. CDR1 is MNHEY and CDR2 is SVGAGI in the germline V gene. Unmatched junction bases numbered 6, after V lost 4 bases and J lost 9 bases. The CDR3 runs to 13 residues. DNA for the CDR3: TGTGCCAGCAGTTGGGACAGGGCCCTGAGCTACACCTTC. Its protein product is CASSWDRALSYTF.

This clonotype has ten or more counts. The rearrangement joins TRBV5-1 to TRBJ1-1; maybe TRBD1 (5 bases). The CDR3 consists of 16 residues. V dropped 0 bases and J dropped 1 base, with 13 bases sitting between them. CDR1 and CDR2 (germline): SGHRS, YFSETQ. CDR3 loop: CASSLGTGTANTEAFF. CDR3 coding DNA: TGCGCCAGCAGCTTGGGAACCGGGACGGCGAACACTGAAGCTTTCTTT.

This clonotype was detected ten times or more. This chain uses TRBV5-5 with TRBJ1-2; 7 bases align to TRBD1. After removal of 4 bases from V and 0 bases from J, the junction contained 6 bases not matched to a gene. Germline CDR1 and CDR2: SGHKS and YYEKEE (reference sequence). The length of the CDR3 is 15 residues. The CDR3 bases are TGTGCCAGCAGCCCGCAGGGGGGAGCTAACTATGGCTACACCTTC. Translating it yields CASSPQGGANYGYTF.

This clonotype was seen a few times. V is TRBV5-6 and J is TRBJ2-7; D possibly corresponds to TRBD2 (7 bases). Germline-derived CDR1 and CDR2 are SGHDT and YYEEEE. The V end lost 3 bases, the J end lost 6 bases, and 13 bases lay between the germline ends. This CDR3 has 13 amino acids. Here the CDR3 reads CASSSKGGAEQYV. The CDR3 region has the DNA TGTGCCAGCAGCTCCAAAGGGGGGGCCGAGCAGTACGTC.

V gene TRBV24-1 combines with J gene TRBJ2-3; D call uncertain. The CDR3 loop spans 14 amino acids. In germline, CDR1 is KGHDR, CDR2 SFDVKD. Trimming shortened V by 0 bases and J by 10 bases, and 13 bases separated the two germline ends. CDR3: CATSDLRSPRAQYF. CDR3 nucleotides: TGTGCCACCAGTGATTTGCGGAGTCCAAGGGCGCAGTATTTT.

The genes are TRBV29-1 and TRBJ1-2, with TRBD1 matching 7 bases. Germline lookup yields CDR1 SQVTM and CDR2 ANQGSEA. V lost 5 bases and J lost 4; bases outside the gene matches: 13. The CDR3 loop spans 15 amino acids. DNA for the CDR3: TGCAGCGTTCTAAAGTTGACAGGGACTTCCTATGGCTACACCTTC. Translated: CSVLKLTGTSYGYTF.

This clonotype was picked up many times. CDR3 coding DNA: TGTGCCAGCAGCCAGGACACATCGCGTGAAAAACTGTTTTTT. It specifies CASSQDTSREKLFF. The V and J genes are TRBV14 and TRBJ1-4, with D maybe TRBD1 (5 bases). The CDR3 has 14 amino acids. CDR1 is SGHDN, CDR2 FVKESK, per germline. With 3 bases removed from V and 7 bases from J, the gap between germline ends came to 12 bases. Full variable domain (remainder filled in from reference TRBV14 and TRBJ1-4): EAGVTQFPSHSVIEKGQTVTLRCDPISGHDNLYWYRRVMGKEIKFLLHFVKESKQDESGMPNNRFLAERTGGTYSTLKVQPAELEDSGVYFCASSQDTSREKLFFGSGTQLSVL.

There are a few counts of this clonotype. This chain connects TRBV19 to TRBJ1-5; D is ambiguous. CDR1 and CDR2 from the germline V gene are LNHDA and SQIVND (reference sequence). V dropped 5 bases and J dropped 6 bases, with 17 bases sitting between them. The CDR3 consists of 15 residues. The CDR3 bases are TGTGCCAGTAGTCCCGGCGGGGTTGGGATTCAGCCCCAGCATTTT. Residues: CASSPGGVGIQPQHF.